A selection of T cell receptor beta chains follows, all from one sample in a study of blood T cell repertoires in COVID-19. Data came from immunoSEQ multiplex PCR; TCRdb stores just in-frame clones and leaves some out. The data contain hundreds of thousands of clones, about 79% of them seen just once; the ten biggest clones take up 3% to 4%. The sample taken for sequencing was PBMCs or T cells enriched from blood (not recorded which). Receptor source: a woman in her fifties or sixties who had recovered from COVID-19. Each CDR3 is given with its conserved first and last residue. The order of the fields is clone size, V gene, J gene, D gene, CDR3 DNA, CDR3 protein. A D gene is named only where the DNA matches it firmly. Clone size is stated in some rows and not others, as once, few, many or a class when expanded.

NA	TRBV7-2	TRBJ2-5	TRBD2	TGTGCCAGCAGCCCCCAAGCGGGGGGGCAAGAGACCCAGTACTTC	CASSPQAGGQETQYF
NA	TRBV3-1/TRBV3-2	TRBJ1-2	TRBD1	TGTGCCAGCAGCGTGGACAGGTATTATGGCTACACCTTC	CASSVDRYYGYTF
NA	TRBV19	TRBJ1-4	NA	TGTGCCAGTAGTAAACTTCTGGGACACCGCGTGTTT	CASSKLLGHRVF
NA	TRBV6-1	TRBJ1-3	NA	TGTGCCACCAGTGCTGCGCACTTCCTCTCTGGAAACACCATATATTTT	CATSAAHFLSGNTIYF
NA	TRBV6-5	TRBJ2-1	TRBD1	TGTGCCAGCAGAATCCGGGACAGATACAATGAGCAGTTCTTC	CASRIRDRYNEQFF
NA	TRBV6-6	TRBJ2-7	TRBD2	TGTGCCAGCAGTCGAGGGACTAGCGGGACCACTTCTGGGTACGAGCAGTACTTC	CASSRGTSGTTSGYEQYF
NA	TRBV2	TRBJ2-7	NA	TGTGCCAGCAGACCTACTAGCTCTGGCGAGCAGTACTTC	CASRPTSSGEQYF
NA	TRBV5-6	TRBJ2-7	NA	TGTGCCAGCAGCTCGGGCCGAGGGAGCCACGAGCAGTACTTC	CASSSGRGSHEQYF
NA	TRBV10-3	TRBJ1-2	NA	TGTGCCATCAGCCCGGCGGGGGTAAGGGATGGCTACACCTTC	CAISPAGVRDGYTF
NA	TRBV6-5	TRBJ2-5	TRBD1	TGTGCCAGCTCTTTGGGACAGGGGGCGTCGGGGACCCAGTACTTC	CASSLGQGASGTQYF
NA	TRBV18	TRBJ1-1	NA	TGTGCCAGCTCACCCCCGGAGACTACGGTGAACACTGAAGCTTTCTTT	CASSPPETTVNTEAFF
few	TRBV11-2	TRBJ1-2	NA	TGTGCCAGCAGCGGATCCCAGCGAACCGCCTTC	CASSGSQRTAF
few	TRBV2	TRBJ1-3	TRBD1	TGTGCCAGCAGTGAAGCTGGGACAGGTGGAAACACCATATATTTT	CASSEAGTGGNTIYF
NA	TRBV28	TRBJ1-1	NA	TGTGCCAGCAGTTTGAGAGCCTCCACTGAAGCTTTCTTT	CASSLRASTEAFF
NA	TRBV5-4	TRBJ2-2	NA	TGTGCCAGCAGCTCCACGGGGGACACCGGGGAGCTGTTTTTT	CASSSTGDTGELFF
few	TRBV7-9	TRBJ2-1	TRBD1	TGTGCCAGCAGCTTAGCCCCGGGACAGACGCAGTTCTTC	CASSLAPGQTQFF
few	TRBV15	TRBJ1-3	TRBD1	TGTGCCACCAGCAGAGATGGACAGGCAAAATTTAGGAACACCATATATTTT	CATSRDGQAKFRNTIYF
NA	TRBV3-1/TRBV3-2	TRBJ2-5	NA	TGTGCCAGCAGTGATCGGCGGGAGACCCAGTACTTC	CASSDRRETQYF
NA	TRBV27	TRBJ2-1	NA	TGTGCCAGCAGTCCCCAGACAGGGAGGCATGAGCAGTTCTTC	CASSPQTGRHEQFF
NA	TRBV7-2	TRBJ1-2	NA	TGTGCCAGCAGCTTAGTGGAAGCAGGTGGCTATGGCTACACCTTC	CASSLVEAGGYGYTF
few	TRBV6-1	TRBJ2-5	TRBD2	TGTGCCAGCAGTGAAAGAAGGGCGGGGGGAGAGACCCAGTACTTC	CASSERRAGGETQYF
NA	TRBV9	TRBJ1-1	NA	TGTGCCAGCAGCCCCAAACCAGGGTTGAACACTGAAGCTTTCTTT	CASSPKPGLNTEAFF
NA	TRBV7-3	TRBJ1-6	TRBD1	TGTGCCAGCAGCGAGGGGGCTAGGAATTCACCCCTCCACTTT	CASSEGARNSPLHF
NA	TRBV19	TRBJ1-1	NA	TGTGCCAGTAGTATACAGGCAGGAGGGGCGAACACTGAAGCTTTCTTT	CASSIQAGGANTEAFF